Listed here are 20 T cell receptor beta chains from one sample, sequenced in a study of blood T cell repertoires in COVID-19. The data were produced by immunoSEQ multiplex PCR, yet TCRdb's version contains in-frame clones alone and is incomplete. The sample holds about 100,000 clones, about 91% seen once. The source material was peripheral blood. The receptors originated from a human donor in a cohort sampled during active COVID-19.

The J gene is TRBJ1-2, the V gene TRBV6-5; 11 nucleotides line up with TRBD1. Germline CDR1 and CDR2: MNHEY and SVGAGI. V lost 2 bases to trimming and J lost 2 bases; unmatched junction nucleotides: 4. The CDR3 covers 16 residues. The CDR3 DNA follows: TGTGCCAGCAGTTACGTAAGGACAGGGGGCAACTATGGCTACACCTTC. Its translation: CASSYVRTGGNYGYTF.

This CDR3 is CASSLNFYNEQFF. For the CDR3, the DNA is TGTGCCAGCAGCTTGAACTTCTACAATGAGCAGTTCTTC. V usage is TRBV7-2 and J usage is TRBJ2-1; D gene unclear. Germline V CDR1 and CDR2: SGHTA, FQGNSA. Trimming took off 3 bases at V and 3 bases at J, with 6 bases between the two ends. The CDR3 has 13 amino acids.

The chain recombines TRBV5-4 with TRBJ2-7, with D possibly TRBD2 on 6 matching bases. CDR3 length equals 15 residues. Germline V gene data show CDR1 as SGHNT and CDR2 as YYREEE (reference sequence). V dropped 4 bases and J dropped 5 bases, with 19 bases sitting between them. The CDR3 sequence: CASSAGTHAADEQYF. CDR3 bases: TGTGCCAGCAGCGCCGGGACTCACGCGGCGGACGAGCAGTACTTC.

The J gene is TRBJ1-2, the V gene TRBV5-1; D is ambiguous. The CDR3 length is 13 residues. V lost 2 bases, J lost 4 bases, and 9 bases lay in between. Germline V CDR1 and CDR2: SGHRS, YFSETQ. The CDR3 here is CASSLTRGYGYTF. The CDR3 region has the DNA TGCGCCAGCAGCTTAACCCGAGGCTATGGCTACACCTTC. Filled out from reference TRBV5-1 and TRBJ1-2, the complete variable domain reads KAGVTQTPRYLIKTRGQQVTLSCSPISGHRSVSWYQQTPGQGLQFLFEYFSETQRNKGNFPGRFSGRQFSNSRSEMNVSTLELGDSALYLCASSLTRGYGYTFGSGTRLTVV.

This chain uses TRBV19 with TRBJ1-2; the D gene is possibly TRBD1 (5 bases). The V end was cut by 4 bases, the J end by 3 bases, with 24 bases between. The CDR3 sequence is 18 residues long. CDR1 is LNHDA and CDR2 is SQIVND in the germline V gene (reference sequence). The CDR3 DNA reads TGTGCCAGTAGTAAAGGAAAAACTAGCGGCAGGGACGACTATGGCTACACCTTC. Its translation is CASSKGKTSGRDDYGYTF.

The J gene is TRBJ1-5, the V gene TRBV9; weak D call: TRBD1 (5 bases). With 3 bases removed from V and 11 bases from J, the gap between germline ends came to 15 bases. CDR1 is SGDLS, CDR2 YYNGEE, per germline. The CDR3 covers 13 residues. CDR3 sequence reads: CASSGRGDTAQHF. The CDR3 DNA follows: TGTGCCAGCAGCGGCCGGGGGGATACAGCCCAGCATTTT.

CDR3 nucleotide sequence: TGCGCCAGCAGCCGGGACAGGGCAAGCTATGGCTACACCTTC. Protein sequence: CASSRDRASYGYTF. The chain is built from TRBV4-3 and TRBJ1-2, with 9 bases fitting TRBD1. CDR3 length: 14 amino acids. The junction had 4 bases not matched to a gene; V was cut back by 4 bases and J by 4 bases. Per the germline V gene, CDR1 is LGHNA and CDR2 is YSLEER.

J is TRBJ1-2 and V is TRBV6-5; D is ambiguous. V shed 6 bases and J shed 7 bases, with 9 bases lying between them. The CDR3 sequence is 11 residues long. Germline V gene data show CDR1 as MNHEY and CDR2 as SVGAGI. CDR3 DNA sequence: TGTGCCAGCAGAGCGGACCGTGGCTACACCTTC. Its translation is CASRADRGYTF.

This sequence joins TRBV28 and TRBJ2-3; unclear D gene. CDR3 length: 14 residues. Trimming cost V 6 bases and J 5 bases, with 15 bases left between them. CDR1 is MDHEN, CDR2 SYDVKM, per germline. The CDR3 nucleotides are TGTGCCAGCAGCCCTGCCCCCCAGCGAGATACGCAGTATTTT. The encoded protein is CASSPAPQRDTQYF.

V usage is TRBV6-5 and J usage is TRBJ1-1; no firm D call. Trimming took 0 bases from V and 0 from J, leaving 2 bases between them. The CDR3 loop spans 13 amino acids. Germline V gene sequence: CDR1 MNHEY, CDR2 SVGAGI. As DNA, the CDR3 is TGTGCCAGCAGTTACTCCATGAACACTGAAGCTTTCTTT. This translates into CASSYSMNTEAFF.

The V gene is TRBV7-2, the J gene TRBJ2-7; the D gene is possibly TRBD1 (5 bases). V shed 1 base and J shed 3 bases, with 13 bases lying between them. The CDR3 is 15 amino acids. Germline V gene data show CDR1 as SGHTA and CDR2 as FQGNSA. CDR3 DNA sequence: TGTGCCAGCAGCTTAGAGGGGCCAGGGAACTACGAGCAGTACTTC. Protein product: CASSLEGPGNYEQYF.

The chain links TRBV2 to TRBJ2-4; possibly TRBD2 for D (6 bases). The CDR3 spans 14 residues. The germline V gene has CDR1 SNHLY and CDR2 FYNNEI. Trimming took off 6 bases at V and 4 bases at J, with 13 bases between the two ends. The CDR3 nucleotides read TGTGCCAGCAGAGTGACTAGTTCGAAAAACATTCAGTACTTC. This gives the protein CASRVTSSKNIQYF. Together with reference TRBV2 and TRBJ2-4, the CDR3 gives the full variable domain: EPEVTQTPSHQVTQMGQEVILRCVPISNHLYFYWYRQILGQKVEFLVSFYNNEISEKSEIFDDQFSVERPDGSNFTLKIRSTKLEDSAMYFCASRVTSSKNIQYFGAGTRLSVL.

This chain uses TRBV19 with TRBJ2-1, with a weak D call TRBD2 (6 bases). Trimming left V 9 bases short and J 0 bases short, with 12 bases between. This CDR3 spans 14 amino acids. Looked up from germline, CDR1 is LNHDA and CDR2 is SQIVND (reference sequence). CDR3 in amino acids: CASKGGPSYNEQFF. The CDR3 DNA reads TGTGCCAGCAAGGGAGGACCCTCCTACAATGAGCAGTTCTTC.

The chain employs TRBV7-9 and TRBJ1-2; D gene uncertain. Trimming left V 10 bases short and J 6 bases short, with 18 bases between. Looked up from germline, CDR1 is SEHNR and CDR2 is FQNEAQ (reference sequence). This CDR3 spans 13 amino acids. Here the CDR3 DNA reads TGTGCCACCGGAGAGGAGGGTGGTGATGGCTACACCTTC. Residues: CATGEEGGDGYTF.

To note about this clone: Other DNA sequences in the same sample also yield this CDR3. The V call is TRBV11-2, the J call TRBJ1-1, with unresolved D. CDR1 is SGHAT, CDR2 FQNNGV, per germline. Trimming removed 1 base from V and 1 base from J, with 4 bases in between. This CDR3 has 13 amino acids. CDR3 in DNA: TGTGCCAGCAGCTTAGTCAGGAACACTGAAGCTTTCTTT. Protein product: CASSLVRNTEAFF.

The rearrangement uses TRBV18 and TRBJ2-3; D gene unclear. Between the trimmed V and J ends, which lost 7 bases and 0 bases, there was a span of 14 bases. Germline assignment: CDR1 KGHSH and CDR2 LQKENI. The CDR3 runs to 15 residues. The CDR3, as DNA: TGTGCCAGCTTCACGAAGCCCCCTAGCACAGATACGCAGTATTTT. Protein sequence: CASFTKPPSTDTQYF.

This sequence joins TRBV20-1 and TRBJ2-7; 8 bases map to TRBD2. The CDR3 extends over 13 amino acids. Germline V gene data show CDR1 as DFQATT and CDR2 as SNEGSKA (reference sequence). Trimming at V came to 3 bases and at J to 7 bases, leaving 8 bases not matched to a gene. In nucleotides, the CDR3 is TGCAGTGCTAGTATAAAGCGGGAGATTGAGCAGTACTTC. Amino acids: CSASIKREIEQYF.

The chain employs TRBV5-1 and TRBJ2-7, with D possibly TRBD2 on 6 matching bases. Looked up from germline, CDR1 is SGHRS and CDR2 is YFSETQ. With 0 bases removed from V and 3 bases from J, the gap between germline ends came to 19 bases. The length of the CDR3 is 17 residues. The DNA for the CDR3 is TGCGCCAGCAGCTTGGCCCGGGGGTCGAATAGCGTCTACGAGCAGTACTTC. It is translated as CASSLARGSNSVYEQYF. The whole variable domain, remainder taken from reference TRBV5-1 and TRBJ2-7, is KAGVTQTPRYLIKTRGQQVTLSCSPISGHRSVSWYQQTPGQGLQFLFEYFSETQRNKGNFPGRFSGRQFSNSRSEMNVSTLELGDSALYLCASSLARGSNSVYEQYFGPGTRLTVT.

The chain uses TRBV27 and TRBJ1-6; D is unresolved. CDR1 is MNHEY, CDR2 SMNVEV, per germline (reference sequence). Trimming shortened V by 4 bases and J by 7 bases, and 20 bases separated the two germline ends. This CDR3 contains 17 residues. DNA of the CDR3: TGTGCCAGCAGTTACCAACCACAGATTCTACCGAATTCACCCCTCCACTTT. Translated, it gives CASSYQPQILPNSPLHF.

A word on this clone: Different DNA sequences within this sample yield the same CDR3. The rearrangement uses TRBV28 and TRBJ2-7, with D possibly matching TRBD2 (6 bases). Trimming pared 3 bases from V and 5 bases from J, leaving 11 bases between. Germline V gives CDR1 MDHEN, CDR2 SYDVKM. CDR3 size: 13 residues. The chain's CDR3 is CASSFGAGNEQYF. CDR3 in DNA: TGTGCCAGCAGTTTTGGGGCGGGGAACGAGCAGTACTTC.